This T cell receptor beta chain was recorded in a study of identifying expanded T cells in peripheral blood. The data were produced by immunoSEQ multiplex PCR, yet TCRdb's version contains in-frame clones alone and is incomplete. The sample yields 80,000 to 90,000 clones, approximately 83% seen once. Per the germline V gene, CDR1 is SGDLS and CDR2 is YYNGEE. V was shortened by 4 bases and J by 3 bases, with 9 bases between the two germline ends. There are 13 residues in the CDR3. For this clone: What it binds is unknown.

Collection occurred without any documented infections or immune events in donors. Overall study findings and caveats: Over about two and four weeks, about 15 and 18 clones changed, versus around 1.3 between replicates.

This rearrangement joins TRBV9 to TRBJ2-3; no firm D call. The origin of this receptor is a person aged 18-70 years in good health. The sample taken for sequencing was blood. The CDR3 protein is CASSSRLTDTQYF. The CDR3 DNA follows: TGTGCCAGCAGCTCCCGGTTGACAGATACGCAGTATTTT.